This T cell receptor beta chain was observed in a study of blood T cell repertoires in COVID-19. On the study more broadly: Samples taken during acute and convalescent COVID-19 were collected in the United States, Italy and Spain. PBMCs, B-cell-depleted T cells, or T cells were the source of the cDNA or gDNA that made up the material.

As processed by the authors: Amplification of reference gene primers was used by the study to estimate nucleated cell counts. Sequencing was performed with immunoSEQ multiplex PCR; in TCRdb, only in-frame clones are kept and a portion is missing. V and J calls and clone size are as listed in that table; D and trimming were resolved from the DNA. The table lists under 500,000 clones, approximately 92% of them singletons. Living in 20 to 30 US areas, the participants were between 18 and 89 years of age. This clonotype was obtained from a man aged 25-45 years who had recovered from COVID-19. The sequenced material came from PBMCs or T cells enriched from blood (not recorded which).

The CDR3 is CAISEVSGSGETNEKLFF. The CDR3 DNA sequence: TGTGCCATCAGTGAAGTATCGGGTAGCGGGGAAACTAATGAAAAACTGTTTTTT. The V gene is TRBV10-3, the J gene TRBJ1-4; D is undetermined. The CDR3 sequence is 18 residues long. Trimming left V 3 bases short and J 1 base short, with 18 bases between. Per germline, CDR1 ENHRY and CDR2 SYGVKD.